One sample yielded the 19 T cell receptor beta chains listed below, sequenced in a study of T cells in women clearing cervical HPV infection. Clones were read by immunoSEQ multiplex PCR, and TCRdb kept only the in-frame ones, dropping some. There are some 40,000 clones in the sample, with 1.2% held by the top ten. Sequenced: blood buffy coat. These receptors originate from a woman aged 18 to 75 with a cervical HPV16 infection that either progressed to CIN3+ or cleared (not recorded which).

Concerning this clone: The CDR3 extends 3 residues past the end of the read, so its final part is completed from the germline J gene. V usage is TRBV2 and J usage is TRBJ2-2, with TRBD1 as a possible D gene (7 bases). This CDR3 has 14 residues. Germline CDR1 reads SNHLY; CDR2 reads FYNNEI. Between the trimmed V and J ends, which lost 4 bases and 7 bases, there was a span of 13 bases. The CDR3 bases that were read are TGTGCCAGCAGTGGGTTCAGGGGGGACGGGGAG. This translates into CASSGFRGDGE. The entire CDR3 sequence reads CASSGFRGDGELFF.

As concerns this clone: The CDR3 end lies 3 residues beyond the end of the read and is filled in from the germline J gene. The gene calls are TRBV20-1 and TRBJ2-7; weak D call: TRBD1 (6 bases). Trimming removed 6 bases from V and 0 bases from J, with 12 bases in between. The germline gives CDR1 DFQATT, CDR2 SNEGSKA (reference sequence). This CDR3 contains 13 residues. The CDR3 DNA, read in part, is TGCAGTGCGCCCCGGGACACCTCCTACGAG. Protein product: CSAPRDTSYE. The full CDR3 is CSAPRDTSYEQYF.

Regarding this clone: The read halts 3 residues ahead of the CDR3 end, with the missing end drawn from the germline J gene. The chain couples TRBV7-6 to TRBJ2-3, with 10 bases matching TRBD2. Per the germline V gene, CDR1 is SGHVS and CDR2 is FNYEAQ. The CDR3 has 16 residues. CDR3: CASSLSGRAGLETQYF. CDR3 bases read: TGTGCCAGCAGCTTAAGCGGGAGGGCCGGCTTGGAGACG.

Concerning this clone itself: The read comes to an end 3 residues before the CDR3 does, leaving the germline J gene to fill in the end. The chain has TRBV18 and TRBJ1-1, with D perhaps TRBD1 (5 bases). Germline CDR1 is KGHSH and CDR2 is LQKENI. V dropped 2 bases and J dropped 6 bases, with 10 bases sitting between them. This CDR3 region has 13 residues. This CDR3 is CASSPEQEAEAFF. Incomplete CDR3 DNA: TGTGCCAGCTCACCAGAACAGGAGGCTGAA.

This clone ranks as medium-sized in terms of frequency. The CDR3 loop reads CASSRASRYNEQFF. The covered CDR3 bases are TGTGCCAGTAGTAGGGCTAGCAGGTACAATGAG. This chain connects TRBV19 to TRBJ2-1; TRBD2 might be the D (5 bases). The CDR3 end falls 3 residues outside the read, so it is completed with the germline J gene. CDR3 length equals 14 residues. In germline, CDR1 is LNHDA, CDR2 SQIVND (reference sequence). Trimming removed 4 bases at V and 4 bases at J, with 11 bases between.

Concerning this clone: Sequencing ends 3 residues short of the CDR3 end; the germline J gene provides the rest. The chain joins TRBV30 to TRBJ2-2; 7 nucleotides match TRBD2. This CDR3 contains 15 residues. CDR1 is GTSNPN, CDR2 SVGIG, per germline (reference sequence). The J segment lost 6 bases and the V segment lost 4 bases, leaving 11 bases of the junction unmatched. CDR3 in amino acids: CAWTPAGLLAGELFF. The covered CDR3 bases are TGTGCCTGGACACCAGCGGGATTATTGGCCGGGGAG.

As concerns this clone: The sequence runs out 3 residues before the end of the CDR3; the remainder is reconstructed from the germline J gene. The chain couples TRBV7-3 to TRBJ2-1; possibly TRBD2 for D (6 bases). V was cut by 8 bases and J by 3 bases, with 17 bases left in between. Germline V gene data show CDR1 as SGHTA and CDR2 as FQGTGA. The CDR3 is 15 residues long. The CDR3 region is CASALSPGLYNEQFF. The sequenced CDR3 bases are TGTGCCAGCGCTTTGAGCCCGGGACTCTACAATGAG.

CDR3 region: CASSIGDRVNSPLHF. The CDR3 DNA, read in part, is TGTGCCAGTAGTATAGGGGACAGGGTTAATTCACCC. V gene TRBV19 combines with J gene TRBJ1-6; TRBD1 aligns across 9 bases. The read gets to within 3 residues of the CDR3 end, and the germline J gene fills in the rest. Losses at the gene ends were 1 base for V and 6 bases for J; bases not matched to a gene: 1. This CDR3 comprises 15 residues. In germline, CDR1 is LNHDA, CDR2 SQIVND (reference sequence).

In the case of this clone: The sequence runs out 3 residues before the end of the CDR3; the remainder is reconstructed from the germline J gene. The V call is TRBV30, the J call TRBJ1-6; D gene ambiguous. CDR1 is GTSNPN, CDR2 SVGIG, per germline (reference sequence). This CDR3 comprises 14 residues. The germline V and J ends were trimmed by 0 bases and 8 bases, with 11 bases remaining between them. The chain's CDR3 is CAWSVRSGDSPLHF. The sequenced part of the CDR3 DNA is TGTGCCTGGAGTGTACGGTCCGGGGATTCACCC.

In regard to this clone: The sequenced fragment ends 3 residues before the CDR3 boundary, so the rest is inferred from the germline J gene. The V and J genes are TRBV11-2 and TRBJ1-1; 9 bases fit TRBD1. Germline trimming cut 3 bases from V and 5 bases from J; bases unmatched to any gene: 7. The CDR3 sequence is 15 residues long. The germline CDR1 and CDR2 sequences are SGHAT and FQNNGV. CDR3 in amino acids: CASSLATGGKTEAFF. CDR3 DNA, as far as it was read: TGTGCCAGCAGCTTGGCGACAGGGGGTAAGACTGAA.

In regard to this clone: The read ends 3 residues shy of where the CDR3 ends; the end is completed using the germline J gene. The rearrangement uses TRBV25-1 and TRBJ1-1; D is possibly TRBD1 (6 bases). The CDR3 is made up of 18 amino acids. Germline lookup yields CDR1 MGHDK and CDR2 SYGVNS. V lost 4 bases and J lost 3, with 24 bases in between. The chain's CDR3 is CASSAIPVVQGGYTEAFF. Incomplete CDR3 DNA: TGTGCCAGCAGTGCGATCCCTGTGGTACAGGGTGGGTACACTGAA.

For this clone: Read sequence stops 3 residues before the CDR3 end, and the germline J gene provides the missing end. This chain uses TRBV20-1 with TRBJ2-1, with 8 nucleotides matching TRBD1. Germline V gives CDR1 DFQATT, CDR2 SNEGSKA (reference sequence). With V trimmed by 0 bases and J by 8 bases, 12 bases remained unmatched. This CDR3 has 16 residues. The sequenced CDR3 bases are TGCAGTGCTAGAGATGACAGGGGAAGGGGTACGGATGAG. Its translation is CSARDDRGRGTDE. The whole CDR3 protein is CSARDDRGRGTDEQFF.

Of note for this clone: Read data end 3 residues before the CDR3 end; the end is taken from the germline J gene. The chain combines TRBV10-2 with TRBJ2-7, with TRBD1 as a possible D gene (8 bases). CDR3 length: 13 residues. Germline values: CDR1 WSHSY, CDR2 SAAADI. V lost 3 bases and J 4 bases, leaving 10 bases between the germline ends. The CDR3 bases that were read are TGCGCCAGCAGTGAACAGGGGGGGTACGAG. Translated, it gives CASSEQGGYE. The entire CDR3 is CASSEQGGYEQYF.

Concerning this clone: The observed sequence ends 3 residues before the CDR3 terminus, with the missing tail filled in from the germline J gene. The chain uses TRBV2 and TRBJ2-1; a weak D match, TRBD1 (5 bases). This CDR3 region has 13 residues. Germline V gene sequence: CDR1 SNHLY, CDR2 FYNNEI. The ends were cut back, 6 bases at V and 7 bases at J, with 13 bases in the middle. CDR3: CASRHIGVNEQFF. Incomplete CDR3 DNA: TGTGCCAGCAGACACATAGGGGTAAATGAG.

About this clone: The read comes to an end 3 residues before the CDR3 does, leaving the germline J gene to fill in the end. V gene TRBV18 combines with J gene TRBJ1-1, with 7 bases lining up with TRBD1. The V gene's germline CDR1 is KGHSH and CDR2 LQKENI. CDR3 size: 17 residues. V lost 6 bases to trimming and J lost 1 base; unmatched junction nucleotides: 14. The CDR3 loop is CASSPLGGGAENTEAFF. The sequenced part of the CDR3 DNA is TGTGCCAGCTCCCCTCTAGGGGGCGGGGCAGAGAACACTGAA.

Of note for this clone: The CDR3 is cut off 3 residues early in the read; its end comes from the germline J gene. This chain uses TRBV30 with TRBJ1-2; 8 positions match TRBD1. The CDR3 sequence is 14 residues long. Germline CDR1 and CDR2: GTSNPN and SVGIG (reference sequence). V shed 1 base and J 3 bases; nucleotides not matched to a gene: 4. CDR3 residues: CAWSATQGDYGYTF. The CDR3 DNA, read in part, is TGTGCCTGGAGTGCAACACAGGGGGACTATGGC.

On this clone itself: The read halts 3 residues ahead of the CDR3 end, with the missing end drawn from the germline J gene. At the DNA level, this CDR3 is encoded by other sequences in the same sample as well. The rearrangement uses TRBV7-3 and TRBJ2-3; 9 bases line up with TRBD1. Germline values: CDR1 SGHTA, CDR2 FQGTGA. The CDR3 contains 16 residues. The junction had 8 bases not matched to a gene; V was cut back by 5 bases and J by 2 bases. Partial CDR3 DNA: TGTGCCAGCAGCATCTGGACAGGGGCTTCCACAGATACG. Translated: CASSIWTGASTDT. The full CDR3 protein is CASSIWTGASTDTQYF.

A note on this clone: Read data end 3 residues before the CDR3 end; the end is taken from the germline J gene. The genes are TRBV5-1 and TRBJ2-3; D is undetermined. Germline lookup yields CDR1 SGHRS and CDR2 YFSETQ. This CDR3 comprises 13 residues. With 0 bases removed from V and 1 base from J, the gap between germline ends came to 3 bases. The CDR3 reads CASSLERTDTQYF. The DNA read from the CDR3 is TGCGCCAGCAGCTTGGAGCGCACAGATACG.

Turning to this clone: The read falls 3 residues short of the CDR3 end, and the missing part is taken from the germline J gene. V and J are TRBV19 and TRBJ2-2, with D tentatively TRBD2 (5 bases). CDR1 is LNHDA and CDR2 is SQIVND in the germline V gene (reference sequence). The CDR3 extends over 12 amino acids. The sequenced CDR3 bases are TGTGCCAGAGAAGGAGGCGGAGAAAAG. Translation: CAREGGGEK. The entire CDR3 protein is CAREGGGEKLFF.